This record looks at one T cell receptor beta chain sequence and its context. This clonotype was seen at least ten times. This receptor's antigen is unknown. No per-base quality is available; no much larger clone lies one base away. The CDR3 has 13 amino acids, counting the end cysteine and phenylalanine. Only the CDR3 part of the read is kept: 39 bases, read in frame from the first base. Based on the germline V gene, the CDR1 and CDR2 sequences are MNHEY and SVGEGT. V and J are truncated by 5 bases and 4 bases respectively, leaving an intervening sequence of 11 bases. Moderately to severely active disease, a Clinical Activity Score of at least 3, a NOSPECS grade of at least 4, and a duration under 3 months were present in ophthalmopathy patients. Any patient with an uncontrolled infection, another autoimmune disease, pregnancy or lactation was excluded. Diagnoses relied on clinical symptoms, serum thyroxine and TRAb, thyroid ultrasound and orbital computed tomography. PBMCs were isolated from 7.5 to 10 ml of fresh peripheral blood by Ficoll-Paque density gradient centrifugation. Total RNA was extracted with Trizol reagent, and quality was checked on an Agilent 2100 Bioanalyzer.

The source of the sample is a study of T cells in Graves' hyperthyroidism and ophthalmopathy (dated by TCRdb to about 2019). With respect to the entire study: Peripheral blood samples were taken at the time of initial diagnosis, prior to any treatment. TCR V-J signatures able to tell the groups apart were searched for in a discovery cohort of more than 90 patients, of whom fewer than 45 had Graves' ophthalmopathy and roughly 58 had stable Graves' hyperthyroidism. An independent validation cohort of under 20 hyperthyroidism patients and approximately 17 patients who later progressed to ophthalmopathy tested prospective prediction of ophthalmopathy. The roughly 90 discovery patients were divided at random into training and test sets in a 7:3 ratio. The study also compared thyroid tissue and blood T-cell repertoires from several Graves' hyperthyroidism patients. After sampling, hyperthyroidism patients received methimazole starting at 30 mg daily, and ophthalmopathy patients received high-dose intravenous methylprednisolone. The paper reports TCR Vbeta CDR3 sequencing of 135 peripheral blood samples: under 45 ophthalmopathy, over 70 hyperthyroidism and approximately 17 progressor patients.

Results and caveats for the whole study, not just this receptor: Most expanded thyroid clonotypes (frequency above 0.001) were also found in blood, which suggests that blood repertoires may mirror thyroid immune responses. A 13 V-J signature model separated ophthalmopathy from stable hyperthyroidism, with just over 85% sensitivity and roughly 82% specificity in cross-validation and 80%/75% in testing. During validation, the model predicted progression to ophthalmopathy a median of approximately 6 months ahead of onset, with roughly 65% sensitivity and more than 72% specificity. No statistical method was used to set the sample size in advance, and investigators knew the group allocation.

TCR beta CDR3 regions were amplified from RNA transcripts. The first round of RT-PCR for the TCR CDR3 was performed with the HTBI primer set and the Qiagen OneStep RT-PCR kit. Libraries were constructed in a second round of multiplex PCR, after which size selection and purification were carried out. Libraries were sequenced paired-end with 100 bp reads on an Illumina HiSeq2000. As for how the authors treated the data: SOAPnuke was used to process the raw data, removing reads that contained adapters or uncalled bases, had a mean Phred below 15, or lacked an exact match to the constant primer or identifier. High-quality paired reads were merged using COPE v1.2.5, and each unique nucleotide sequence was defined as a clonotype. MiTCR v1.1 was used to align clonotypes to the IMGT TRBV, TRBD and TRBJ reference segments. Analysis was restricted to V-J combinations with a frequency above 0.0001, which covered about 99% of repertoires. A TCS score was defined as the ratio of F50 (clonal expansion) to E x V (chaos), with BLOSUM62-based TCRdist applied between CDR3 peptides within each V-J. Welch's t-statistics and random forest reduced some 510 V-J features to 10 to 15, which were used in a naive Bayes classifier (R e1071). Through fastp at Q25 and MiXCR, TCRdb rebuilt clones from the public reads, retaining in-frame beta chains. Under each unique CDR3 protein, matching rows form one entry showing the most common genes and DNA. These V and J calls are TCRdb output, not the study's own analysis. The sample yields hundreds of thousands of distinct CDR3 sequences; roughly 14% were counted once. The top ten clonotypes cover about 12% of the sample.

This clonotype was sampled from a woman in her forties or fifties with Graves' ophthalmopathy. Input material: blood. The chain is encoded by TRBV6-2 or TRBV6-3 joined to TRBJ1-1, with the D gene call left open. The nucleotide sequence is given as TGTGCCAGCAGTCTCGAGGCGCGCACTGAAGCTTTCTTT. It translates to CASSLEARTEAFF.